The 6 T cell receptor beta chains below come from one sample, sequenced in a study of cytomegalovirus exposure and HLA in healthy donors. It was with 60 Vbeta and 13 Jbeta primers that the PCR ran. Here immunoSEQ multiplex PCR was the method, and the copy in TCRdb shows in-frame clones only, minus some. The sample consists of around 190,000 clones, just over 75% of them appearing once. Sample: PBMCs. Every receptor here comes from a man aged 25 to 40 in good health and CMV-seronegative.

The chain joins TRBV6-6 to TRBJ2-3; D perhaps matches TRBD1 (5 bases). CDR3 length equals 16 residues. The ends were cut back, 0 bases at V and 4 bases at J, with 14 bases in the middle. Germline-derived CDR1 and CDR2 are MNHNY and SVGAGI (reference sequence). The CDR3: CASSYSAAGSADTQYF. The CDR3 DNA reads as TGTGCCAGCAGTTACTCTGCGGCAGGGTCGGCAGATACGCAGTATTTT.

The chain uses TRBV15 and TRBJ2-3, with D tentatively TRBD2 (5 bases). Per the germline V gene, CDR1 is LNHNV and CDR2 is YYDKDF (reference sequence). The CDR3 extends over 17 amino acids. V was trimmed by 2 bases and J by 2 bases, leaving 17 bases between them. As DNA, the CDR3 is TGTGCCACCAGCAGACCTACTAGTTTAGGGTCCACAGATACGCAGTATTTT. Translating gives CATSRPTSLGSTDTQYF.

CDR3 sequence reads: CATASGALADTQYF. The CDR3 region has the DNA TGTGCCACTGCTAGCGGGGCCCTGGCAGATACGCAGTATTTT. The genes are TRBV10-3 and TRBJ2-3; 9 bases map to TRBD2. This CDR3 comprises 14 residues. V dropped 10 bases and J dropped 4; count of bases not matched to a gene: 9. Germline V gene lookup returns CDR1 ENHRY and CDR2 SYGVKD.

V usage is TRBV28 and J usage is TRBJ2-1, with 10 bases aligning to TRBD2. The CDR3 is 16 amino acids. The germline V gene has CDR1 MDHEN and CDR2 SYDVKM. The V gene end was trimmed by 5 bases and the J gene end by 4 bases; junction bases not matched to a gene: 8. This CDR3 reads CASSGIAGGEYNEQFF. The CDR3 region has the DNA TGTGCCAGCAGTGGAATAGCGGGAGGAGAGTACAATGAGCAGTTCTTC.

The CDR3 coding sequence is TGTGCCATCAGTGAAGGCGGACAGAACAATCAGCCCCAGCATTTT. Protein sequence: CAISEGGQNNQPQHF. V gene TRBV10-3 combines with J gene TRBJ1-5; a possible D gene is TRBD1 (6 bases). The CDR3 is 15 residues long. The germline V and J ends were trimmed by 3 bases and 3 bases, with 12 bases remaining between them. Germline V CDR1 and CDR2: ENHRY, SYGVKD.

The chain links TRBV5-4 to TRBJ2-6; a weak D match, TRBD1 (8 bases). The CDR3 is 16 residues long. Germline-derived CDR1 and CDR2 are SGHNT and YYREEE (reference sequence). Trimming stripped 4 bases from V and 3 bases from J, with 14 bases between. The CDR3 loop is CASSTGGVGGANVLTF. CDR3 sequence (DNA): TGTGCCAGCAGCACAGGGGGGGTGGGTGGGGCCAACGTCCTGACTTTC.